The 32 T cell receptor beta chains given below trace back to one sample, sequenced in a study of T cells in Graves' hyperthyroidism and ophthalmopathy. Authors of the study amplified TCR beta CDR3 regions from RNA transcripts. First-round RT-PCR with HTBI primers amplified the TCR CDR3 region. TCRdb used MiXCR to reprocess the multiplex PCR reads, holding one entry per CDR3 protein. This sample has hundreds of thousands of distinct CDR3 sequences, with under 20% found just once. Sequencing was done on a sample of blood. Receptor source: a woman in her 30s with Graves' hyperthyroidism.

Only a few counts were recorded for this clonotype. This chain joins TRBV27 and TRBJ1-1, with TRBD1 matching over 7 bases. The CDR3 is 15 amino acids. Per the germline V gene, CDR1 is MNHEY and CDR2 is SMNVEV (reference sequence). V shed 3 bases, J shed 2 bases, and the junction held 6 bases outside the gene matches. In nucleotides, the CDR3 is TGTGCCAGCAGTTTCACTTGGACAGGAAACACTGAAGCTTTCTTT. The encoded protein is CASSFTWTGNTEAFF.

The table lists this clonotype with a few counts. The rearrangement joins TRBV7-2 to TRBJ2-3; TRBD2 aligns across 7 bases. CDR1 is SGHTA and CDR2 is FQGNSA in the germline V gene. V shed 1 base and J 7 bases; nucleotides not matched to a gene: 8. This CDR3 is 15 amino acids long. The CDR3 reads CASSLEVAGVNTQYF. CDR3 DNA sequence: TGTGCCAGCAGCTTAGAAGTGGCGGGAGTGAATACGCAGTATTTT. The full variable domain, completed using reference TRBV7-2 and TRBJ2-3, is GAGVSQSPSNKVTEKGKDVELRCDPISGHTALYWYRQSLGQGLEFLIYFQGNSAPDKSGLPSDRFSAERTGGSVSTLTIQRTQQEDSAVYLCASSLEVAGVNTQYFGPGTRLTVL.

The table lists this clonotype with many counts. The gene calls are TRBV2 and TRBJ2-3; D not certain. This CDR3 spans 15 amino acids. CDR1 SNHLY and CDR2 FYNNEI come from the germline V gene. V shed 7 bases and J shed 5 bases, with 19 bases lying between them. Here the CDR3 DNA reads TGTGCCAGCATCCGTGGGTCCCTCCCGGGAGATACGCAGTATTTT. The encoded protein is CASIRGSLPGDTQYF.

The CDR3 sequence is CASSQTGAGGYTF. The CDR3, as DNA: TGCGCCAGCAGCCAGACAGGGGCTGGAGGCTACACCTTC. This rearrangement joins TRBV4-1 to TRBJ1-2; 8 positions match TRBD1. Looked up from germline, CDR1 is MGHRA and CDR2 is YSYEKL. The V gene end was trimmed by 3 bases and the J gene end by 8 bases; junction bases not matched to a gene: 5. The CDR3 has 13 amino acids.

This clonotype was seen ten or more times. This chain uses TRBV18 with TRBJ2-3; D ambiguous. Deletions cut 3 bases from V and 0 bases from J, with 10 bases between. Germline CDR1 KGHSH, CDR2 LQKENI. The CDR3 runs to 15 residues. The DNA for the CDR3 is TGTGCCAGCTCACCCTCATTGACTAGCACAGATACGCAGTATTTT. This sequence encodes CASSPSLTSTDTQYF.

This clonotype showed up many times. V usage is TRBV30 and J usage is TRBJ1-5; 7 nucleotides agree with TRBD1. In germline, CDR1 is GTSNPN, CDR2 SVGIG (reference sequence). The CDR3 extends over 15 amino acids. V shed 2 bases and J 9 bases; nucleotides not matched to a gene: 13. CDR3 in DNA: TGTGCCTGGAGTCACCCGACAGGGACGGTTTCGCCCCAGCATTTT. This sequence encodes CAWSHPTGTVSPQHF.

This clonotype was detected many times. The CDR3 reads CSARTVSYNEQFF. CDR3 sequence (DNA): TGCAGTGCTAGAACCGTCAGCTACAATGAGCAGTTCTTC. This sequence joins TRBV20-1 and TRBJ2-1; D gene uncertain. The V end lost 2 bases, the J end lost 3 bases, and 8 bases lay between the germline ends. The germline gives CDR1 DFQATT, CDR2 SNEGSKA (reference sequence). This CDR3 is 13 amino acids long.

This rearrangement joins TRBV27 to TRBJ1-5, with D perhaps matching TRBD1 (6 bases). The germline CDR1 and CDR2 sequences are MNHEY and SMNVEV (reference sequence). V dropped 7 bases and J dropped 4 bases, with 17 bases sitting between them. This CDR3 spans 15 amino acids. CDR3 in DNA: TGTGCCAGCAAGACGCTCAGACAGGCAAATCAGCCCCAGCATTTT. It encodes CASKTLRQANQPQHF.

Only a few counts were recorded for this clonotype. V gene TRBV27 combines with J gene TRBJ2-7; D may be TRBD2 (5 bases). This CDR3 comprises 14 residues. V was clipped by 8 bases and J by 3 bases, with 17 bases between them. Germline V CDR1 and CDR2: MNHEY, SMNVEV (reference sequence). The CDR3 DNA is TGTGCCAGCCAGCCTCCGGGGTCGAACTACGAGCAGTACTTC. Its protein is CASQPPGSNYEQYF.

Comment on this clonotype: A much larger clone differs by one base, so this may be a read error. The chain uses TRBV27 and TRBJ2-2; a weak D match, TRBD2 (5 bases). Germline V CDR1 and CDR2: MNHEY, SMNVEV (reference sequence). V was shortened by 5 bases and J by 7 bases, with 17 bases between the two germline ends. The CDR3 sequence is 15 residues long. The CDR3 region is CASSDLDAGGGELFF. The DNA of the CDR3 is TGTGCCAGCAGTGACTTGGACGCGGGCGGCGGGGAGCTGTTTTTT.

There are a few counts of this clonotype. The chain combines TRBV20-1 with TRBJ2-7; 7 nucleotides agree with TRBD1. CDR1 and CDR2 (germline): DFQATT, SNEGSKA (reference sequence). Trimming cost V 6 bases and J 5 bases; bases outside gene matches: 7. The CDR3 spans 12 residues. The CDR3 spells CSAFDRVDEQYF. As DNA, the CDR3 is TGCAGTGCCTTCGACAGGGTCGACGAGCAGTACTTC.

As concerns this clonotype: A read error may explain this, as a much larger clone is one base away. The chain has TRBV20-1 and TRBJ2-1, with 10 bases that match TRBD2. CDR3 length equals 15 residues. Germline lookup yields CDR1 DFQATT and CDR2 SNEGSKA (reference sequence). V lost 1 base and J lost 5; bases outside the gene matches: 5. CDR3 DNA: TGCAGTGCTAGAGCCCCTAGCGGGGGTGACAATGAGCAGTTCTTC. Amino acids: CSARAPSGGDNEQFF.

This clonotype was observed many times. V gene TRBV5-6 combines with J gene TRBJ2-1; 9 nucleotides match TRBD2. Per the germline V gene, CDR1 is SGHDT and CDR2 is YYEEEE. The ends lost 1 base at V and 8 bases at J; junction bases unmatched: 4. CDR3 length equals 14 residues. DNA for the CDR3: TGTGCCAGCAGCTTGAGCGGGAGGTACCATGAGCAGTTCTTC. Protein product: CASSLSGRYHEQFF.

This clonotype was counted at least ten times. The rearrangement joins TRBV2 to TRBJ2-1; 12 bases are a match to TRBD1. Per the germline V gene, CDR1 is SNHLY and CDR2 is FYNNEI. Germline trimming cut 8 bases from V and 7 bases from J; bases unmatched to any gene: 3. The CDR3 consists of 13 residues. The CDR3: CASGDRGLNEQFF. In DNA, the CDR3 is TGTGCCAGCGGGGACAGGGGGCTAAATGAGCAGTTCTTC.

The chain carries TRBV5-5 and TRBJ2-7; TRBD2 might be the D (7 bases). Germline CDR1 SGHKS, CDR2 YYEKEE (reference sequence). The CDR3 consists of 15 residues. With 4 bases removed from V and 3 bases from J, the gap between germline ends came to 17 bases. DNA of the CDR3: TGTGCCAGCAGCCCCTGGGGGGGGGCTTACTACGAGCAGTACTTC. It encodes CASSPWGGAYYEQYF.

There are many counts of this clonotype. The V call is TRBV24-1, the J call TRBJ2-2; the match to TRBD1 covers 8 bases. In germline, CDR1 is KGHDR, CDR2 SFDVKD. V was pared by 7 bases and J by 0 bases, with 3 bases of the junction left unmatched. This CDR3 is built from 15 residues. The CDR3 spells CATRPGQANTGELFF. CDR3 bases: TGTGCCACCAGGCCGGGACAGGCGAACACCGGGGAGCTGTTTTTT.

This clonotype was observed at least ten times. The chain is built from TRBV9 and TRBJ2-7; D uncertain. The CDR3 has 15 residues. The ends were cut back, 2 bases at V and 0 bases at J, with 12 bases in the middle. The germline CDR1 and CDR2 sequences are SGDLS and YYNGEE. The CDR3 spells CASSVGSFSSYEQYF. CDR3 bases: TGTGCCAGCAGCGTGGGGTCGTTTAGCTCCTACGAGCAGTACTTC.

The V gene is TRBV5-6, the J gene TRBJ1-1, with 7 bases identical to TRBD1. This CDR3 contains 15 residues. V was clipped by 3 bases and J by 2 bases; unmatched bases: 7. In germline, CDR1 is SGHDT, CDR2 YYEEEE. The CDR3 region has the DNA TGTGCCAGCAGCTCGCTGCGACAGGGTAACACTGAAGCTTTCTTT. Amino acids: CASSSLRQGNTEAFF.

This chain uses TRBV4-2 with TRBJ2-7; TRBD1 aligns across 10 bases. The J segment lost 0 bases and the V segment lost 0 bases, leaving 11 bases of the junction unmatched. The CDR3 consists of 19 residues. From germline, CDR1 is LGHNA and CDR2 YNFKEQ. The DNA for the CDR3 is TGTGCCAGCAGCCAAGAAGGAGGGACAGGGGTGTCCCCCTCCTACGAGCAGTACTTC. It is translated as CASSQEGGTGVSPSYEQYF.

This clonotype was counted only a few times. The chain uses TRBV4-3 and TRBJ1-2, with TRBD1 matching over 8 bases. V shed 0 bases and J 5 bases; nucleotides not matched to a gene: 2. The CDR3 length is 14 residues. The germline V gene has CDR1 LGHNA and CDR2 YSLEER. The CDR3 region has the DNA TGCGCCAGCAGCCAAGACAGGGGGCTGTATGGCTACACCTTC. Amino acids: CASSQDRGLYGYTF.

In this sample, this clonotype turned up many times. The rearrangement links TRBV5-5 to TRBJ2-3; D is perhaps TRBD2 (6 bases). The V gene's germline CDR1 is SGHKS and CDR2 YYEKEE (reference sequence). V lost 0 bases and J 9 bases, leaving 20 bases between the germline ends. The CDR3 has 16 residues. The CDR3 nucleotides are TGTGCCAGCAGCTTGGAGCCAGCGGGCGGGCTTGAAACGCAGTATTTT. Its protein product is CASSLEPAGGLETQYF. The full variable domain, rest sourced from reference TRBV5-5 and TRBJ2-3, is DAGVTQSPTHLIKTRGQQVTLRCSPISGHKSVSWYQQVLGQGPQFIFQYYEKEERGRGNFPDRFSARQFPNYSSELNVNALLLGDSALYLCASSLEPAGGLETQYFGPGTRLTVL.

The V gene is TRBV5-1, the J gene TRBJ1-2; D possibly corresponds to TRBD1 (5 bases). Between the trimmed V and J ends, which lost 0 bases and 1 base, there was a span of 10 bases. The CDR3 has 15 amino acids. CDR1 is SGHRS, CDR2 YFSETQ, per germline. The CDR3 region has the DNA TGCGCCAGCAGCTTGGTGGGCAGGGATAACTATGGCTACACCTTC. Translation: CASSLVGRDNYGYTF.

This rearrangement joins TRBV5-1 to TRBJ1-6; a weak D match, TRBD1 (6 bases). The CDR3 is made up of 14 amino acids. CDR1 is SGHRS, CDR2 YFSETQ, per germline. V was trimmed by 5 bases and J by 7 bases, leaving 13 bases between them. The CDR3 region is CASSRSGANSPLHF. The CDR3 nucleotides are TGCGCCAGCAGTCGTTCGGGGGCCAATTCACCCCTCCACTTT.

This clonotype was counted ten times or more. The V gene is TRBV24-1, the J gene TRBJ2-2, with 7 bases fitting TRBD1. This CDR3 has 16 amino acids. CDR1 and CDR2 (germline): KGHDR, SFDVKD. With V trimmed by 4 bases and J by 1 base, 5 bases remained unmatched. The CDR3 here is CATSESGQMNTGELFF. The CDR3 DNA follows: TGTGCCACCAGTGAGTCGGGACAGATGAACACCGGGGAGCTGTTTTTT.

This clonotype has ten or more counts. The V gene is TRBV12-3 or TRBV12-4, the J gene TRBJ2-3; the D is unclear. CDR3 size: 14 residues. Trimming left V 3 bases short and J 6 bases short, with 13 bases between. This CDR3 is CASSFLGLMDTQYF. The DNA of the CDR3 is TGTGCCAGCAGTTTTCTAGGCCTGATGGATACGCAGTATTTT.

This clonotype was seen at least ten times. The chain couples TRBV30 to TRBJ2-1, with D possibly matching TRBD2 (5 bases). V shed 5 bases and J shed 8 bases, with 13 bases lying between them. CDR3 length: 12 amino acids. CDR1 GTSNPN and CDR2 SVGIG come from the germline V gene (reference sequence). CDR3 protein: CAWSLAGDEQFF. The CDR3 DNA reads TGTGCCTGGTCTCTAGCTGGGGATGAGCAGTTCTTC. Based on the CDR3 plus reference TRBV30 and TRBJ2-1, the full variable domain is SQTIHQWPATLVQPVGSPLSLECTVEGTSNPNLYWYRQAAGRGLQLLFYSVGIGQISSEVPQNLSASRPQDRQFILSSKKLLLSDSGFYLCAWSLAGDEQFFGPGTRLTVL.

There are many counts of this clonotype. V gene TRBV20-1 combines with J gene TRBJ2-7, with 9 bases lining up with TRBD2. The J segment lost 9 bases and the V segment lost 3 bases, leaving 12 bases of the junction unmatched. The germline V gene has CDR1 DFQATT and CDR2 SNEGSKA (reference sequence). CDR3 length equals 14 residues. The CDR3 DNA follows: TGCAGTGCTAGTATAATAGCGGGAGCCAACGTGCAGTACTTC. Residues: CSASIIAGANVQYF.

This clonotype was found a few times. The chain recombines TRBV10-2 with TRBJ2-5, with TRBD1 matching over 7 bases. With V trimmed by 6 bases and J by 14 bases, 9 bases remained unmatched. The germline CDR1 and CDR2 sequences are WSHSY and SAAADI. This CDR3 is built from 11 residues. The CDR3 loop reads CASRLRDSPYF. The CDR3 DNA sequence: TGCGCCAGCAGACTCCGGGACAGCCCCTACTTC.

This clonotype was seen repeatedly, ten times or more. The chain carries TRBV7-9 and TRBJ1-1, with 12 bases matching TRBD1. The trim removed 5 bases at V and 5 bases at J, leaving 6 bases unmatched. CDR3 length: 15 amino acids. Germline V CDR1 and CDR2: SEHNR, FQNEAQ (reference sequence). CDR3 in DNA: TGTGCCAGCAGCCCGGGGACAGGGGGCAAGACTGAAGCTTTCTTT. This codes for CASSPGTGGKTEAFF.

This clonotype appeared once. The rearrangement joins TRBV28 to TRBJ2-7; tentative D call: TRBD1 (5 bases). The germline V and J ends were trimmed by 3 bases and 6 bases, with 12 bases remaining between them. The germline CDR1 and CDR2 sequences are MDHEN and SYDVKM. The CDR3 has 13 amino acids. The CDR3 sequence: CASSFGARLEQYF. In nucleotides, the CDR3 is TGTGCCAGCAGTTTTGGGGCACGGCTCGAGCAGTACTTC.

The table lists this clonotype with many counts. The gene calls are TRBV2 and TRBJ2-1; D is undetermined. Trimming took 6 bases from V and 1 from J, leaving 13 bases between them. The CDR3 totals 15 residues. Per germline, CDR1 SNHLY and CDR2 FYNNEI. CDR3 amino acids: CASSPSVLSYNEQFF. CDR3 coding DNA: TGTGCCAGCAGCCCTAGTGTGCTATCCTACAATGAGCAGTTCTTC. Complete variable domain (other parts from reference TRBV2 and TRBJ2-1): EPEVTQTPSHQVTQMGQEVILRCVPISNHLYFYWYRQILGQKVEFLVSFYNNEISEKSEIFDDQFSVERPDGSNFTLKIRSTKLEDSAMYFCASSPSVLSYNEQFFGPGTRLTVL.

The chain recombines TRBV5-1 with TRBJ2-7; 8 bases match TRBD2. CDR1 and CDR2 from the germline V gene are SGHRS and YFSETQ. V gave up 4 bases and J gave up 4 bases; unmatched junction bases: 16. The CDR3 has 17 amino acids. CDR3 protein: CASSPVPYGSGMYEQYF. The CDR3 nucleotides are TGCGCCAGCAGCCCGGTTCCCTATGGTAGCGGGATGTACGAGCAGTACTTC.